This T cell receptor (beta chain) was sequenced in a study of shared T cell receptors in the human thymus. The CDR3 spans 15 residues. CDR1 MDHEN and CDR2 SYDVKM come from the germline V gene. Trimming shortened V by 5 bases and J by 0 bases, and 11 bases separated the two germline ends. Generated by immunoSEQ multiplex PCR, the TCRdb table keeps only in-frame clones and is missing some. The sample shows hundreds of thousands of clones, approximately 87% of them seen only once. The same sample was also studied in work on human thymus T cells.

This TCR was sampled from a boy under two years old with a congenital heart defect. The sample consisted of thymocytes. The chain recombines TRBV28 with TRBJ2-1; D gene unclear. The CDR3 DNA follows: TGTGCCAGCAGTCCCTTATGGAGCTCCTACAATGAGCAGTTCTTC. It specifies CASSPLWSSYNEQFF.